The sequence of this T cell receptor beta chain was determined in a study of T cell clonotyping in hematopoietic cell transplantation. Study-level results: Recipient TCR diversity dropped after transplant; expanded clonotypes rose from day 30 to 180. Cells were unsorted, so CD4 and CD8 contributions were not separated.

The data were produced by immunoSEQ multiplex PCR, yet TCRdb's version contains in-frame clones alone and is incomplete. Here the sample spans several thousand clones, 98% being singletons. Germline trimming cut 10 bases from V and 4 bases from J; bases unmatched to any gene: 8. Germline V gives CDR1 ENHRY, CDR2 SYGVKD. CDR3 length equals 13 residues. Blood collection times were about day -28 and days 30, 100, 180 posttransplant. As regards this clone: Its antigen is still unknown.

This sample comprised PBMCs, obtained 30 days after allogeneic stem cell transplant. The chain joins TRBV10-3 to TRBJ1-2, with 8 bases that match TRBD1. This sequence was found in a male patient between 60 and 69 years old who had an allogeneic stem cell transplant from a related donor, so the T cells may come from the graft donor. Some clones in this sample may be carry-over from other donors' samples. CDR3 nucleotide sequence: TGTGCCACTAACCGGGACAGGATCTATGGCTACACCTTC. It translates to CATNRDRIYGYTF.